The present entry profiles one T cell receptor (beta chain) with its context. Its target is not known. The data were taken from a study of OX40 agonist ivuxolimab in advanced cancers. Overall study: Dose-escalation cases comprised hepatocellular carcinoma, melanoma, renal cell or head and neck cancer.

The repertoire was sequenced with immunoSEQ multiplex PCR; TCRdb's copy has only in-frame clones and lacks some. The sample contains about 73,000 clones, 90% of which appear only once. Study-level findings and limits: At 0.1-3.0 mg/kg, partial responders had clonal expansion among the lowest observed.

The study sampled blood at baseline, cycle 4 day 1, and cycle 7 day 1. Germline lookup yields CDR1 MNHEY and CDR2 SVGAGI. Trimming cost V 6 bases and J 1 base, with 8 bases left between them. The length of the CDR3 is 13 residues. Sequencing was performed on CD4+ or CD8+ T cells sorted from blood, taken in a trial of the OX40 agonist ivuxolimab. V gene TRBV6-5 combines with J gene TRBJ2-3; D unresolved. This clonotype was sampled from an adult with an advanced solid tumor such as melanoma, head and neck, liver or kidney cancer. CDR3: CASSKPGTDTQYF. The CDR3, as DNA: TGTGCCAGCAGCAAGCCGGGCACAGATACGCAGTATTTT.